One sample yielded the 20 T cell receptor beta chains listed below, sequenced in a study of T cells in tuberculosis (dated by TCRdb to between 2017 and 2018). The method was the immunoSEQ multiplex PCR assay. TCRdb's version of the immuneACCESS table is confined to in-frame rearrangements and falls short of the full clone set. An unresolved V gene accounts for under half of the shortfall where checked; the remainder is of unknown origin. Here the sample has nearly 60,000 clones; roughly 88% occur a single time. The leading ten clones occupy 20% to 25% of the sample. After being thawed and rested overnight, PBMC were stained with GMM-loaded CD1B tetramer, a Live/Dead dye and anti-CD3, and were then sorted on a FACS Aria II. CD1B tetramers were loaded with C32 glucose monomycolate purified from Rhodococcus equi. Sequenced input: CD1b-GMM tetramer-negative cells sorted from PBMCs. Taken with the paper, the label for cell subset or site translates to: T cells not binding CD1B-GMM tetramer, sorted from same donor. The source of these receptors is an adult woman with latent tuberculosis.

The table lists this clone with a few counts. The CDR3 sequence: CASSAQRSDNEQFF. Here the CDR3 DNA reads TGTGCCAGCAGTGCCCAGCGATCCGACAATGAGCAGTTCTTC. The chain uses TRBV2 and TRBJ2-1; D not certain. The CDR3 consists of 14 residues. Germline V CDR1 and CDR2: SNHLY, FYNNEI. The V end lost 4 bases, the J end lost 5 bases, and 12 bases lay between the germline ends.

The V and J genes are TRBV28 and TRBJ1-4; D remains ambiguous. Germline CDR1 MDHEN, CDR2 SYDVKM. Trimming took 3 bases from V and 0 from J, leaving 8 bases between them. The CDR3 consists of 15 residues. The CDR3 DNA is TGTGCCAGCAGTTTTCTAGGAGCAACTAATGAAAAACTGTTTTTT. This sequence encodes CASSFLGATNEKLFF.

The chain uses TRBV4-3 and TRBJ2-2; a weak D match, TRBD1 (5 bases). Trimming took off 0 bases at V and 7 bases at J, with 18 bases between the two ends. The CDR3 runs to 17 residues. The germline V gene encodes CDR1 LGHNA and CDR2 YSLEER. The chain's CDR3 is CASSQDGQGIGIGELFF. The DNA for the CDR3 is TGCGCCAGCAGCCAAGATGGGCAGGGAATCGGTATCGGGGAGCTGTTTTTT.

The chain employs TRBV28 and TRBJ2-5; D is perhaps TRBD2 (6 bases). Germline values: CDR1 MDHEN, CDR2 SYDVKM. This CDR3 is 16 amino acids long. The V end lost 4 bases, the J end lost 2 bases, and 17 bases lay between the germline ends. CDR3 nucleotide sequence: TGTGCCAGCAGTTCTCGGCGATCGGGACTTCAAGAGACCCAGTACTTC. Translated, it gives CASSSRRSGLQETQYF.

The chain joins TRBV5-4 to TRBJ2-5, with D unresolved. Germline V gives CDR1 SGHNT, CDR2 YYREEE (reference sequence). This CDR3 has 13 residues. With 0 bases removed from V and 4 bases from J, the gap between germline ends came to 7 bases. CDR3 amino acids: CASSLVPGETQYF. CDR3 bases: TGTGCCAGCAGCTTGGTTCCAGGAGAGACCCAGTACTTC.

The CDR3 here is CAWSGLAGPSSYNEQFF. DNA for the CDR3: TGTGCCTGGAGTGGACTAGCGGGGCCGAGCTCCTACAATGAGCAGTTCTTC. This chain joins TRBV30 and TRBJ2-1; 11 bases match TRBD2. Germline CDR1 reads GTSNPN; CDR2 reads SVGIG (reference sequence). The CDR3 contains 17 residues. The V gene end was trimmed by 1 base and the J gene end by 0 bases; junction bases not matched to a gene: 5.

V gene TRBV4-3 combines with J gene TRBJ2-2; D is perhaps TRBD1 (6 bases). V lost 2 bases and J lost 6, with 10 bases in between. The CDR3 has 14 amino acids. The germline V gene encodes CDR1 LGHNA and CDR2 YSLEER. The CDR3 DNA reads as TGCGCCAGCAGCCAACAGGGGAAGGCCGGGGAGCTGTTTTTT. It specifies CASSQQGKAGELFF.

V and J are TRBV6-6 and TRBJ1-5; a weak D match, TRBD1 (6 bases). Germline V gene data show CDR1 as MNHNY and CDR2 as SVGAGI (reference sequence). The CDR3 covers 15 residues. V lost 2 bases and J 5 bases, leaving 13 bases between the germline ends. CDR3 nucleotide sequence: TGTGCCAGCAGTTACCCCGACAGGAGTTATCAGCCCCAGCATTTT. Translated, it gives CASSYPDRSYQPQHF.

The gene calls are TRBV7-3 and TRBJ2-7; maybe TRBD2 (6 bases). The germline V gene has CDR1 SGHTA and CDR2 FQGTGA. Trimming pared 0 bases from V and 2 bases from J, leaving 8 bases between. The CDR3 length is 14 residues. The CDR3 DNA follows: TGTGCCAGCAGCTTAACATCGGGGGCCTACGAGCAGTACTTC. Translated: CASSLTSGAYEQYF.

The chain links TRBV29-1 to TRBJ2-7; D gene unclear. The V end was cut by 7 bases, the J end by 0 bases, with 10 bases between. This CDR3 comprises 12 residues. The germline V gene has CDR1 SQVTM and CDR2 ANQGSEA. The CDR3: CSAALYSYEQYF. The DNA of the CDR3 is TGCAGCGCCGCACTTTACTCCTACGAGCAGTACTTC.

DNA for the CDR3: TGTGCCAGCAGCGTAAGGGGAGGGCAGGGGCAATATGGCTACACCTTC. Its translation: CASSVRGGQGQYGYTF. This chain connects TRBV9 to TRBJ1-2, with TRBD1 as a possible D gene (6 bases). The length of the CDR3 is 16 residues. V lost 1 base, J lost 5 bases, and 18 bases lay in between. The germline V gene has CDR1 SGDLS and CDR2 YYNGEE.

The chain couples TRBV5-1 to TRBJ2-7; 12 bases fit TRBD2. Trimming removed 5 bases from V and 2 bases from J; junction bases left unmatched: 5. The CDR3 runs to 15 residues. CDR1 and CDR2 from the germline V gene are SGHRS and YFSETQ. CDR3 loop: CASSRGLAGTYEQYF. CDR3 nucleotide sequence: TGCGCCAGCAGTCGAGGACTAGCGGGGACCTACGAGCAGTACTTC. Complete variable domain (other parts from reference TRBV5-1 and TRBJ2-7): KAGVTQTPRYLIKTRGQQVTLSCSPISGHRSVSWYQQTPGQGLQFLFEYFSETQRNKGNFPGRFSGRQFSNSRSEMNVSTLELGDSALYLCASSRGLAGTYEQYFGPGTRLTVT.

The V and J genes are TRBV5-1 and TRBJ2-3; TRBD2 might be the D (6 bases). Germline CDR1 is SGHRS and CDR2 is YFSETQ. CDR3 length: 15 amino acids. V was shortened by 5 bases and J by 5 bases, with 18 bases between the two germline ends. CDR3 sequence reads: CASSRETRRKDTQYF. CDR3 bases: TGCGCCAGCAGTCGGGAGACAAGGAGAAAAGATACGCAGTATTTT.

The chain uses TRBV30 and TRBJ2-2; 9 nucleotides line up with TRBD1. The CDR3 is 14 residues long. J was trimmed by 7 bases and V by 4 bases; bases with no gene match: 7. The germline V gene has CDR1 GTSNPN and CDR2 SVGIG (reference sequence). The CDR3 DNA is TGTGCCTGGACCCCGGGACAGGGCGGCGGGGAGCTGTTTTTT. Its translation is CAWTPGQGGGELFF.

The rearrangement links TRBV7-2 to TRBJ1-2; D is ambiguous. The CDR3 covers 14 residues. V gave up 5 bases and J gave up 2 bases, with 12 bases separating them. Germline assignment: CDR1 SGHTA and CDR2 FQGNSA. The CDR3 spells CASSLAGGNYGYTF. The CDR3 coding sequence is TGTGCCAGCAGCCTGGCGGGTGGGAACTATGGCTACACCTTC.

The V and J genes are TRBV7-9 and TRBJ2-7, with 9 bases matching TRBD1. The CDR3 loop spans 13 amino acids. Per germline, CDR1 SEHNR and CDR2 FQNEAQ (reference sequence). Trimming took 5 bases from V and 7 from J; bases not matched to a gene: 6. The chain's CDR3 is CASSRDRVGEQYF. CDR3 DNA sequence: TGTGCCAGCAGCCGGGACAGGGTTGGGGAGCAGTACTTC.

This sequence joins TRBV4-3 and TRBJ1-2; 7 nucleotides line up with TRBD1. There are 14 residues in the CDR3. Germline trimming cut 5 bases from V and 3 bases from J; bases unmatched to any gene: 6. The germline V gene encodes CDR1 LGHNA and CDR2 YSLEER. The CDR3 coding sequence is TGCGCCAGCAGCATCCGGACAGGCGACTATGGCTACACCTTC. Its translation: CASSIRTGDYGYTF.

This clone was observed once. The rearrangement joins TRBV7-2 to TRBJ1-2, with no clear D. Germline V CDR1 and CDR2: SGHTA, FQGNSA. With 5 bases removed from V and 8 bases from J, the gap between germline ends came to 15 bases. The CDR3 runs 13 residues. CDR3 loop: CASSPVAGGGYTF. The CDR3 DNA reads TGTGCCAGCAGCCCGGTCGCAGGAGGCGGCTACACCTTC.

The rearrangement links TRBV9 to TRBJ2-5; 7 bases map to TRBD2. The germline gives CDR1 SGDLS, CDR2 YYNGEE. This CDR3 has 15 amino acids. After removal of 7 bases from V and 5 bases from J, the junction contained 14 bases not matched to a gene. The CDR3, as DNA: TGTGCCAGCGCCGCTTCTAGCGGCATCTGGGAGACCCAGTACTTC. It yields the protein CASAASSGIWETQYF.

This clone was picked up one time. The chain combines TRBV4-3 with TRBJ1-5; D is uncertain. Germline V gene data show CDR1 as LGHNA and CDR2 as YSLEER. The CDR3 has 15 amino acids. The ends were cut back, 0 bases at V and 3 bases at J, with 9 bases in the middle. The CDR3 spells CASSQDGIDNQPQHF. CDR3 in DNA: TGCGCCAGCAGCCAAGACGGGATTGACAATCAGCCCCAGCATTTT.